The text below deals with one T cell receptor beta chain. Its antigen is as yet unknown. The junction shows a germline mismatch at one end, possibly a read error. Cultured CD4+ T-cell DNA underwent Oncomine TCR Beta short-read sequencing. Each CDR3 protein is one row after TCRdb ran MiXCR on the PCR reads. This repertoire shows 20,000 to 25,000 distinct CDR3 sequences, 32% found once; its top ten account for about an eighth. The data originate from a study of vaccination and CD4 T cells after COVID-19. This sample's time point: late sampling 161 to 241 days after vaccination in three convalescent patients. The treatment: roughly 11-day PBMC culture with coronavirus spike peptide pools or control peptides (ViraFEST assay). This TCR derives from a human donor who had recovered from COVID-19. This specimen was CD4+ T cells from blood, cultured in vitro, taken about 7 months after SARS-CoV-2 vaccination.

CDR3 nucleotides: TGTGCCAGCAGCCCATTGGGCCAAGAGACCCGGTACTTC. Amino acids: CASSPLGQETRYF. The genes are TRBV11-3 and TRBJ2-5; D ambiguous. CDR3 length equals 13 residues. The germline CDR1 and CDR2 sequences are SGHNT and YENEEA.